This entry concerns a single T cell receptor (beta chain). This sample was included in a study of blood T cell repertoires in COVID-19. Study-wide background: The United States, Italy and Spain supplied acute and convalescent COVID-19 samples. PBMCs, B-cell-depleted T cells, or T cells provided the cDNA or gDNA that made up the material.

Source study methods: Using reference gene primer amplification, nucleated cell counts were estimated. Method: immunoSEQ multiplex PCR; TCRdb's copy keeps in-frame clones and lacks some. V, J and clone size derive from that table, while D and trimming were established from the DNA sequence. Of 250,000 or so clones in the sample, more than 75% were seen once. Germline V gene data show CDR1 as LGHNA and CDR2 as YSLEER. The CDR3 runs to 16 residues. Deletions cut 2 bases from V and 4 bases from J, with 17 bases between. The sequenced material came from peripheral blood. The chain combines TRBV4-3 with TRBJ1-1, with D possibly being TRBD1 (6 bases). The sequence was collected from a woman aged 40 to 49 who had recovered from COVID-19. CDR3 coding DNA: TGCGCCAGCAGCCAACGGCGGGGGCGCGTCGGCACTGAAGCTTTCTTT. Amino acid sequence: CASSQRRGRVGTEAFF.